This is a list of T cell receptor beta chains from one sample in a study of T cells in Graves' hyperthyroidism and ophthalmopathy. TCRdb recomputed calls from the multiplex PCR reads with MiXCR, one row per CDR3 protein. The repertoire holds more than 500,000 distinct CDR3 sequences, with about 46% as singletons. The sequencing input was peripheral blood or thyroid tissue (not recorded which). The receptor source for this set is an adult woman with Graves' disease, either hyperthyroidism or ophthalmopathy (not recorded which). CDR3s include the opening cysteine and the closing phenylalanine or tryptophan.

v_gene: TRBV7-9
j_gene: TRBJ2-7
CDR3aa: CASSIVGLGENEEQYF

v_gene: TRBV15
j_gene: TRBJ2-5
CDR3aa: CATSPRVLETQYF

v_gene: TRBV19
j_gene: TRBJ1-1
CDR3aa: CASSTQEVFDTEAFF

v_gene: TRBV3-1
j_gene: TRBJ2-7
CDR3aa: CASSQDPQAGEQYF

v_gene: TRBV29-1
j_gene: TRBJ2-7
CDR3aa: CSVGSTGFAYEQYF

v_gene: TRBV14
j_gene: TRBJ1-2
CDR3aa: CASSPAAGDLFYGYTF

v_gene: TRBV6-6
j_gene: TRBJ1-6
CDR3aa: CASSYSKGINSPLHF

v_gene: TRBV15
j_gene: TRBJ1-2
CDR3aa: CATSRTRDSYGYTF

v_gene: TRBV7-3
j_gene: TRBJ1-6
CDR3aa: CASSSFGGGTSPLHF

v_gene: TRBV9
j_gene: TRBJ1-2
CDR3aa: CASSVGSTGVSYGYTF

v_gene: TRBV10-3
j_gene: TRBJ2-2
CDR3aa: CAITQGGTGELFF